The clone carrying this T cell receptor beta chain was recorded at least ten times. Its antigen is undetermined. The TCRbeta library incorporated unique molecular identifiers. TCRdb fed the PCR reads into MiXCR, producing one record per CDR3 protein. This table has 450,000 to 600,000 distinct CDR3 sequences, about 10% appearing once. These data belong to a study of T-cell reconstitution after alpha-beta-depleted transplantation in children. Broader study findings: Roughly two months post-transplant, alpha-beta T cells reportedly originated from several hundred graft clones that had expanded. After transplant, high TCRbeta diversity at day 60 in some patients arose from surviving recipient T cells and thymic progenitors.

This CDR3 has 18 amino acids. Trimming pared 0 bases from V and 3 bases from J, leaving 19 bases between. Per the germline V gene, CDR1 is ENHRY and CDR2 is SYGVKD. The chain links TRBV10-3 to TRBJ2-3; the D gene is possibly TRBD2 (6 bases). This receptor was taken from a child under 10 years old with inherited bone marrow failure, due to receive a stem cell transplant. The sequences come from PBMCs, collected before TCRalphabeta/CD19-depleted stem cell transplant. The CDR3 DNA reads TGTGCCATCAGTGAGTCGACCGTGGGGAGGAGCGAGACAGATACGCAGTATTTT. The encoded protein is CAISESTVGRSETDTQYF.